This TCR beta chain was obtained from a study of blood T cell repertoires in COVID-19. The CDR3 covers 17 residues. J gave up 6 bases and V 4 bases, and 13 bases lay outside the gene matches. Germline loops: CDR1 SGHDN, CDR2 FVKESK. Seattle patients were enrolled while actively infected and followed longitudinally. Clones were sequenced by immunoSEQ multiplex PCR, and TCRdb holds only the in-frame ones, with some missing. The data show fewer than 600,000 clones, with roughly 89% seen just once and around 0.95% held by the top ten. The sequenced material came from peripheral blood. J is TRBJ2-3 and V is TRBV14, with 10 bases fitting TRBD1. This clonotype was obtained from a man in his late teens or twenties with COVID-19, enrolled during active disease. The CDR3 DNA follows: TGTGCCAGCAGCCTCCAACTCCCGAGACAGGGGGCGGATACGCAGTATTTT. Amino acid sequence: CASSLQLPRQGADTQYF.